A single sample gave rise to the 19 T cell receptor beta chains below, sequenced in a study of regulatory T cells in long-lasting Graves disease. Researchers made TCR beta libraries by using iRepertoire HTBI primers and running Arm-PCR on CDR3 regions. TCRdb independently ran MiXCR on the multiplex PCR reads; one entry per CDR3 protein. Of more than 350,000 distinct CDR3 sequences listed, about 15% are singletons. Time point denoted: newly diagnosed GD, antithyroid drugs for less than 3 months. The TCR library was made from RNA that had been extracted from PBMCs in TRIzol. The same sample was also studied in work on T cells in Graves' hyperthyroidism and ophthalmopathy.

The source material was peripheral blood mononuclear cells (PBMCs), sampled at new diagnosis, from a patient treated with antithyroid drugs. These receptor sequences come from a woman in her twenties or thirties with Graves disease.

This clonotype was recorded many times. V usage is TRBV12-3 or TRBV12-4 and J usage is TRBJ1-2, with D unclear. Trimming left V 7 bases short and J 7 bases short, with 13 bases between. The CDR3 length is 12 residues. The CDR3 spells CASTETHGGYTF. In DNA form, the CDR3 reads TGTGCCAGCACCGAAACTCACGGTGGCTACACCTTC.

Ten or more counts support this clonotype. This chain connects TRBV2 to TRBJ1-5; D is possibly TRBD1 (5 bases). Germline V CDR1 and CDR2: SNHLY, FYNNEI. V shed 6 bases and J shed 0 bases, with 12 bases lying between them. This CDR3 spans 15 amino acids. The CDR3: CASSPTGTSNQPQHF. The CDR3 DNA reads TGTGCCAGCAGCCCCACCGGGACTAGCAATCAGCCCCAGCATTTT.

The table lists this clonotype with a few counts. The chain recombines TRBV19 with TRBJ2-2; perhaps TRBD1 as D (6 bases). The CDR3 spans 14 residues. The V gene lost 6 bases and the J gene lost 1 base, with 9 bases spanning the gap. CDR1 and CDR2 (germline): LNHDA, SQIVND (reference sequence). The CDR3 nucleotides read TGTGCCAGTAGGCCGGGACAGAACACCGGGGAGCTGTTTTTT. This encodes CASRPGQNTGELFF.

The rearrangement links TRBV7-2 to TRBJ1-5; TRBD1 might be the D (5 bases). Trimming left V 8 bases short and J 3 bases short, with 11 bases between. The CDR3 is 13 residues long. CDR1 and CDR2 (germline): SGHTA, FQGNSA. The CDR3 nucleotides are TGTGCCAGCTCCAGGGTACCCAATCAGCCCCAGCATTTT. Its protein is CASSRVPNQPQHF.

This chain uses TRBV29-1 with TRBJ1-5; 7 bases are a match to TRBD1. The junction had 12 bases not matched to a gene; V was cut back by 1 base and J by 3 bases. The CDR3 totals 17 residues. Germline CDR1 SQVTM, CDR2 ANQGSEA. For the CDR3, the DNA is TGCAGCGTTGAAGCCCCGGAGGGGGCGTTGGTCAATCAGCCCCAGCATTTT. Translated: CSVEAPEGALVNQPQHF. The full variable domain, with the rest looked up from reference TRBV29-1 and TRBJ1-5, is SAVISQKPSRDICQRGTSLTIQCQVDSQVTMMFWYRQQPGQSLTLIATANQGSEATYESGFVIDKFPISRPNLTFSTLTVSNMSPEDSSIYLCSVEAPEGALVNQPQHFGDGTRLSIL.

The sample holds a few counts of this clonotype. Here the CDR3 DNA reads TGTGCCAGTAAGACAGGGGCAGGGAGCTATGGCTACACCTTC. Protein: CASKTGAGSYGYTF. The rearrangement links TRBV2 to TRBJ1-2, with 8 bases that match TRBD1. CDR1 and CDR2 (germline): SNHLY, FYNNEI. After removal of 9 bases from V and 4 bases from J, the junction contained 10 bases not matched to a gene. This CDR3 spans 14 amino acids.

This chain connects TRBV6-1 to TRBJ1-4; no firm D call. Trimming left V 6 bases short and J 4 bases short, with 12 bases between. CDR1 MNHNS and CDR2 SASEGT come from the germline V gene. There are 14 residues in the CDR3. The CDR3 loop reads CASSQTAFNEKLFF. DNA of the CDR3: TGTGCCAGCAGCCAGACGGCCTTTAATGAAAAACTGTTTTTT.

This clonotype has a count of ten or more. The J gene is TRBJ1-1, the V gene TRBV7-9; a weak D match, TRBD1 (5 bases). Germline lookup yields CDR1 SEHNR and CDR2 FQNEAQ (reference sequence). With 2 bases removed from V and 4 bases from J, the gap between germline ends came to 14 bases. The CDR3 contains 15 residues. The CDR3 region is CASSLRDFGGTEAFF. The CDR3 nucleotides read TGTGCCAGCAGCTTAAGGGACTTTGGAGGCACTGAAGCTTTCTTT. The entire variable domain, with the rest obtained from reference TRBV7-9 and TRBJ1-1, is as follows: DTGVSQNPRHKITKRGQNVTFRCDPISEHNRLYWYRQTLGQGPEFLTYFQNEAQLEKSRLLSDRFSAERPKGSFSTLEIQRTEQGDSAMYLCASSLRDFGGTEAFFGQGTRLTVV.

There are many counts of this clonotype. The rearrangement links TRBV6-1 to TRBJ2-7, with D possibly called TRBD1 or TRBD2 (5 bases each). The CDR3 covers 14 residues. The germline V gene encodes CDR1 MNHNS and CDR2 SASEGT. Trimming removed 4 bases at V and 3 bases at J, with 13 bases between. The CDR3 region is CASSAGTFLYEQYF. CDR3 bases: TGTGCCAGCAGTGCTGGGACCTTTCTCTACGAGCAGTACTTC.

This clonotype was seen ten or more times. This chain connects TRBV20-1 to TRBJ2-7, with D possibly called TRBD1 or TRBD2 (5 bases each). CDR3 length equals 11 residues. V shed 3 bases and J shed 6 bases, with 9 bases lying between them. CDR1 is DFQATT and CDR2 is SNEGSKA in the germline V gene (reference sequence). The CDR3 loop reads CSARTRGEQYF. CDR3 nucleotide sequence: TGCAGTGCTAGGACGAGGGGCGAGCAGTACTTC.

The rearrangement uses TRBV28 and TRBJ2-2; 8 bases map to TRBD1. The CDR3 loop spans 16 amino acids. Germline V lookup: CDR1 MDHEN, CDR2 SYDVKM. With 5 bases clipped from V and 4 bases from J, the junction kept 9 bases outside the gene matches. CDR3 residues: CASSPRTGSFTGELFF. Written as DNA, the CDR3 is TGTGCCAGCAGTCCCCGGACAGGGAGTTTCACCGGGGAGCTGTTTTTT. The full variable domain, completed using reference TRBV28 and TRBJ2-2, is DVKVTQSSRYLVKRTGEKVFLECVQDMDHENMFWYRQDPGLGLRLIYFSYDVKMKEKGDIPEGYSVSREKKERFSLILESASTNQTSMYLCASSPRTGSFTGELFFGEGSRLTVL.

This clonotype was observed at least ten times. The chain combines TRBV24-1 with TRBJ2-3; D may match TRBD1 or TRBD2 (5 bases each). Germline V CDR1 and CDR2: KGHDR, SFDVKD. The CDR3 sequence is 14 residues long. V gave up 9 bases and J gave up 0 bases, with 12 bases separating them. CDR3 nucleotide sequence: TGTGCCACCTCTGCCTGGGGGAGCACAGATACGCAGTATTTT. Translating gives CATSAWGSTDTQYF.

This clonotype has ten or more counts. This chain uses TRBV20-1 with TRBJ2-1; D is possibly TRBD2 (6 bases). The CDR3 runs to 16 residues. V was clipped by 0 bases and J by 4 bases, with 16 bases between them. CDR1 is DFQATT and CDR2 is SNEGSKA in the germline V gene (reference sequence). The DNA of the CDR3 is TGCAGTGCTAGAGATGAGACTAGATCCTTTTACAATGAGCAGTTCTTC. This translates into CSARDETRSFYNEQFF.

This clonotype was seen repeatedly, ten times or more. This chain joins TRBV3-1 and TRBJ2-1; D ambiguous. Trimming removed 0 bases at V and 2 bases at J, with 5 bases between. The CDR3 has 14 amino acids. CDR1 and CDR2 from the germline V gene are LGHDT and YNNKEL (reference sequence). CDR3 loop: CASSQEGPYNEQFF. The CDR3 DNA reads TGTGCCAGCAGCCAAGAAGGTCCCTACAATGAGCAGTTCTTC.

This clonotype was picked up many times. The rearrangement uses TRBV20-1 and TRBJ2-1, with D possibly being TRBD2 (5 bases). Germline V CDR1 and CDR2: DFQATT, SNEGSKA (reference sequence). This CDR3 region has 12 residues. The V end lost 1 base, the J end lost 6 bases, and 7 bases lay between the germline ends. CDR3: CSARASLNEQFF. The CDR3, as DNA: TGCAGTGCTAGAGCTAGCCTCAATGAGCAGTTCTTC.

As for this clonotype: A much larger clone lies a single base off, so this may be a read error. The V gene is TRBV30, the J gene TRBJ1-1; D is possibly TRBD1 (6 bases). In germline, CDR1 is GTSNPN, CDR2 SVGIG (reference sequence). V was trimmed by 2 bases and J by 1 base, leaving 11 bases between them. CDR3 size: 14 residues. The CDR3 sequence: CAWSLRGPNTEAFF. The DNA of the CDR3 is TGTGCCTGGAGTCTACGGGGGCCGAACACTGAAGCTTTCTTT. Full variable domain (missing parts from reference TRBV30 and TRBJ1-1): SQTIHQWPATLVQPVGSPLSLECTVEGTSNPNLYWYRQAAGRGLQLLFYSVGIGQISSEVPQNLSASRPQDRQFILSSKKLLLSDSGFYLCAWSLRGPNTEAFFGQGTRLTVV.

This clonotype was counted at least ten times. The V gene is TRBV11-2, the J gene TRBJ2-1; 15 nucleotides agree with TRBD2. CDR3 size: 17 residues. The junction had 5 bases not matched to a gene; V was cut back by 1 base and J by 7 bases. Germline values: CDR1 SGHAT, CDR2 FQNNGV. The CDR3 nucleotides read TGTGCCAGCAGCTTAGCCCACGGGACTAGCGGGAGGAATGAGCAGTTCTTC. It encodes CASSLAHGTSGRNEQFF.

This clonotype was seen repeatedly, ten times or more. This CDR3 is CASSPTSFWGTDTQYF. The DNA of the CDR3 is TGTGCCAGCAGCCCCACTAGCTTCTGGGGCACAGATACGCAGTATTTT. The chain links TRBV3-1 to TRBJ2-3; perhaps TRBD2 as D (6 bases). The CDR3 spans 16 residues. V lost 4 bases, J lost 1 base, and 15 bases lay in between. Germline V gene data show CDR1 as LGHDT and CDR2 as YNNKEL (reference sequence).

The CDR3 nucleotides read TGTGCCAGCAGCGTAGGGGCCCGGAACACTGAAGCTTTCTTT. It specifies CASSVGARNTEAFF. This chain links TRBV9 with TRBJ1-1; D unresolved. V was shortened by 0 bases and J by 1 base, with 7 bases between the two germline ends. CDR1 and CDR2 from the germline V gene are SGDLS and YYNGEE. There are 14 residues in the CDR3. Filled out from reference TRBV9 and TRBJ1-1, the complete variable domain reads DSGVTQTPKHLITATGQRVTLRCSPRSGDLSVYWYQQSLDQGLQFLIQYYNGEERAKGNILERFSAQQFPDLHSELNLSSLELGDSALYFCASSVGARNTEAFFGQGTRLTVV.